This T cell receptor beta chain was retrieved from a study of T cell responses to AZD1222 COVID-19 vaccine. Study details: Some second doses came at about 4 weeks and others at about 12 weeks; these were pooled. Findings and limits, study-wide: The donors showed a predominance of white British ancestry and of females, with possible underestimation of clonal diversity.

Comments on this clone: What it recognizes is unknown.

Clones were read by immunoSEQ multiplex PCR, and TCRdb kept only the in-frame ones, dropping some. The sample holds about 180,000 clones, just over 85% seen once. CDR1 is LNHDA, CDR2 SQIVND, per germline (reference sequence). The junction had 7 bases not matched to a gene; V was cut back by 3 bases and J by 1 base. There are 16 residues in the CDR3. This clonotype was obtained from an adult in good health. Material: peripheral blood, obtained on day 0 of AZD1222 vaccination. J is TRBJ1-1 and V is TRBV19; 8 nucleotides line up with TRBD1. The CDR3 nucleotides are TGTGCCAGTAGTATGGGATGGGACAGGTCGAACACTGAAGCTTTCTTT. Translated, it gives CASSMGWDRSNTEAFF.